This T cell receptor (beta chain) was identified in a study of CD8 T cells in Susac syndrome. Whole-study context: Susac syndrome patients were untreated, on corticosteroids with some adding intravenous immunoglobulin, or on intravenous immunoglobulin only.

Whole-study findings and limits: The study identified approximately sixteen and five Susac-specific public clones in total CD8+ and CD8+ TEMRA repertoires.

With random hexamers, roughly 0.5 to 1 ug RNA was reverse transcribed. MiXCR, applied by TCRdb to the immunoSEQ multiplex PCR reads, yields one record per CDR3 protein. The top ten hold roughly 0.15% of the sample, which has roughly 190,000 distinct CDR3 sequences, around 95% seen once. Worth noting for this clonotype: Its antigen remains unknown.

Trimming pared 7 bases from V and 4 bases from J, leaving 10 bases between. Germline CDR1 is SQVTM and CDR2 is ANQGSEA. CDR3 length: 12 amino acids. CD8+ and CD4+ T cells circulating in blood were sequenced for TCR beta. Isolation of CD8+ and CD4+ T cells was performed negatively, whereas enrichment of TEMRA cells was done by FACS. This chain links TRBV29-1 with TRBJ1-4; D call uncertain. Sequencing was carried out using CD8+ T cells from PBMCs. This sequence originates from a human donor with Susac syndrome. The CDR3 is CSAEAGNEKLFF. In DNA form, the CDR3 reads TGCAGCGCAGAAGCGGGTAATGAAAAACTGTTTTTT.